This TCR beta chain was found in a study of Graves' ophthalmopathy and Graves' hyperthyroidism. RNA transcripts provided the template for amplifying TCR beta CDR3 regions. First-round RT-PCR with HTBI primers preceded a second-round multiplex PCR. A single record per CDR3 protein comes from TCRdb applying MiXCR to the multiplex PCR reads. Here the sample spans around 670,000 distinct CDR3 sequences, 35% to 50% being singletons. V gave up 2 bases and J gave up 7 bases, with 20 bases separating them. This CDR3 comprises 16 residues. The chain employs TRBV12-3 or TRBV12-4 and TRBJ1-1; D is undetermined. This receptor was taken from an adult man with Graves' ophthalmopathy. The sample was peripheral blood. CDR3 DNA: TGTGCCAGCAGTTTATCATCACTGACGAGAAATATTGAAGCTTTCTTT. Its protein product is CASSLSSLTRNIEAFF.